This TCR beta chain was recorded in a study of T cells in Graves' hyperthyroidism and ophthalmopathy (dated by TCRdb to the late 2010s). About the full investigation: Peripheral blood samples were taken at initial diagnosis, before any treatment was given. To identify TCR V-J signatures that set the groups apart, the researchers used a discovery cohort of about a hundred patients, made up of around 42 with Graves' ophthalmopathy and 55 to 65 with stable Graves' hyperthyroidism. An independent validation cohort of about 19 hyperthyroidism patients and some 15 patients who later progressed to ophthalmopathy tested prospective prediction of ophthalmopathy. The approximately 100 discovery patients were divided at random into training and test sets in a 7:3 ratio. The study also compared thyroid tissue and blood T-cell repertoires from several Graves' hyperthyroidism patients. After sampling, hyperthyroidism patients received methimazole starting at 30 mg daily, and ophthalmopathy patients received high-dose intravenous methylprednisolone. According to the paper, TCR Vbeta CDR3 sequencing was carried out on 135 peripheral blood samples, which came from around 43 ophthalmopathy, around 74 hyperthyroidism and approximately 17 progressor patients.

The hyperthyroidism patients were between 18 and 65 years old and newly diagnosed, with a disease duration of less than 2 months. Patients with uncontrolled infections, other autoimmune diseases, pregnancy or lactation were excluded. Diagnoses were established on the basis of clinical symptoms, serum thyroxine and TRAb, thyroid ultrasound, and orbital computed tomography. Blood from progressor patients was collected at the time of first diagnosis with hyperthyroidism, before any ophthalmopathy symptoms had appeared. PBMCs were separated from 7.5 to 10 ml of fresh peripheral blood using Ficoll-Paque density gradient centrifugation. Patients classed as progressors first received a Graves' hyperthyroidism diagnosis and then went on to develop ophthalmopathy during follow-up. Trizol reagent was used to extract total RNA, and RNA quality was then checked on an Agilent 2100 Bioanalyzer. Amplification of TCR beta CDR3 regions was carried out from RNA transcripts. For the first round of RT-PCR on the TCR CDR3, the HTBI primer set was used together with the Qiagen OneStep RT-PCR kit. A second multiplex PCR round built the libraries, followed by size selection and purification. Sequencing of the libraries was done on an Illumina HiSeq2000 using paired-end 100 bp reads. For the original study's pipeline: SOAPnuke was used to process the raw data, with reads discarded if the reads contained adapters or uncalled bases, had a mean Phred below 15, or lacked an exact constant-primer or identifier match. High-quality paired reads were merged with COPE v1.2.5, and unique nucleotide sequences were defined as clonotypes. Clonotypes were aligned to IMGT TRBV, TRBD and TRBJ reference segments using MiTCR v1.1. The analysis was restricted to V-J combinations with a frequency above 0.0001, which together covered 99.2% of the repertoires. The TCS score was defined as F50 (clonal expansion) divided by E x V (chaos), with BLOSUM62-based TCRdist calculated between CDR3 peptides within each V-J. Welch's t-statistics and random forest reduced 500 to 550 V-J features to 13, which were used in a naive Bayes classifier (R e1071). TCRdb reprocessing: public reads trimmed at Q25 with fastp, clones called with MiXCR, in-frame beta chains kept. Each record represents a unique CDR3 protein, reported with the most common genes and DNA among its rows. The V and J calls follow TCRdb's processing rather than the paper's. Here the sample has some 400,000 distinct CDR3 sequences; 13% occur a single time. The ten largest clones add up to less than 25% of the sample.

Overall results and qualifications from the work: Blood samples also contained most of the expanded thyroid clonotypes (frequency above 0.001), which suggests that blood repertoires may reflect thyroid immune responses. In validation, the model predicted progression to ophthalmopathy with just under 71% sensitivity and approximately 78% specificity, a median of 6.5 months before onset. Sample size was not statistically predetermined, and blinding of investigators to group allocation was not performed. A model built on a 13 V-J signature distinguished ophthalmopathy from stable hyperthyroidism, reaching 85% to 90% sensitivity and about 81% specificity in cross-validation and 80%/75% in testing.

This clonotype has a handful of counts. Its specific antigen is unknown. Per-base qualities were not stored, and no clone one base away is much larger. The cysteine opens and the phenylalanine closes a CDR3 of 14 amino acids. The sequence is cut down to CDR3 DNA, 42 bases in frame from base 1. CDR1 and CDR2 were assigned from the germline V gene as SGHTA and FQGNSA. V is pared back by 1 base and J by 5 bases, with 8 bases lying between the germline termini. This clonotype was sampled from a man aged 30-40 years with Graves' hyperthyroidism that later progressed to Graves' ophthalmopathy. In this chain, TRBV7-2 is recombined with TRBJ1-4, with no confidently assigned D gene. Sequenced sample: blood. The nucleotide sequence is TGTGCCAGCAGCTTAGGGGTTTCCAATGAAAAACTGTTTTTT. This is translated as CASSLGVSNEKLFF.